One sample yielded the 27 T cell receptor beta chains listed below, sequenced in a study of regulatory T cells in long-lasting Graves disease. In building TCR beta libraries, iRepertoire HTBI primers were used together with Arm-PCR of CDR3 regions. TCRdb re-called the multiplex PCR reads with MiXCR, one entry per CDR3 protein. The repertoire holds hundreds of thousands of distinct CDR3 sequences, with about a fifth as singletons. Time point here: persistent/refractory GD, antithyroid drugs over 5 years with positive TRAb. Following extraction of RNA from PBMCs, that RNA was used to make the TCR library. The sequencing used peripheral blood mononuclear cells (PBMCs), collected when the disease was refractory, from a patient treated with antithyroid drugs. Receptor source: a female donor with Graves disease.

The rearrangement uses TRBV6-2 or TRBV6-3 and TRBJ2-7, with 7 positions matching TRBD1. V lost 7 bases to trimming and J lost 3 bases; unmatched junction nucleotides: 6. CDR3 length equals 13 residues. The germline CDR1 and CDR2 sequences are MNHEY and SVGEGT. CDR3 loop: CASIKPGGYEQYF. DNA for the CDR3: TGTGCCAGCATCAAACCAGGGGGCTACGAGCAGTACTTC.

This clonotype has more than one count but fewer than ten. The chain is built from TRBV5-1 and TRBJ2-7; TRBD1 might be the D (6 bases). This CDR3 is built from 15 residues. V was trimmed by 1 base and J by 5 bases, leaving 16 bases between them. Germline V CDR1 and CDR2: SGHRS, YFSETQ. In nucleotides, the CDR3 is TGCGCCAGCAGCTTGAACGACAGGTGGAATCACGAGCAGTACTTC. This encodes CASSLNDRWNHEQYF.

The table lists this clonotype with many counts. The chain joins TRBV2 to TRBJ2-2, with D tentatively TRBD2 (6 bases). Trimming shortened V by 5 bases and J by 2 bases, and 12 bases separated the two germline ends. Per the germline V gene, CDR1 is SNHLY and CDR2 is FYNNEI. The CDR3 totals 15 residues. This CDR3 is CASSRAGSNTGELFF. CDR3 bases: TGTGCCAGCAGTCGGGCGGGGTCCAACACCGGGGAGCTGTTTTTT.

This clonotype has more than one count but fewer than ten. The CDR3 here is CASSFAGEGQYF. CDR3 bases: TGTGCCAGCAGCTTCGCCGGGGAGGGCCAGTACTTC. This chain uses TRBV7-9 with TRBJ2-5; 7 positions agree with TRBD2. Germline V gene lookup returns CDR1 SEHNR and CDR2 FQNEAQ (reference sequence). With 3 bases clipped from V and 10 bases from J, the junction kept 5 bases outside the gene matches. The CDR3 extends over 12 amino acids.

This clonotype was seen only once. This sequence joins TRBV6-1 and TRBJ2-3; D not resolved. In germline, CDR1 is MNHNS, CDR2 SASEGT. The V and J ends lost 1 base and 4 bases respectively, with 12 bases between them. CDR3 length: 15 residues. CDR3 in amino acids: CASSEVPVQADTQYF. The DNA of the CDR3 is TGTGCCAGCAGTGAAGTCCCGGTTCAGGCAGATACGCAGTATTTT.

DNA of the CDR3: TGTGCCAGCAGTGTCGCCAGGGGTACCGGGGAGCTGTTTTTT. This codes for CASSVARGTGELFF. The V gene is TRBV2, the J gene TRBJ2-2, with a weak D call TRBD1 (6 bases). Between the trimmed V and J ends, which lost 4 bases and 5 bases, there was a span of 11 bases. The germline CDR1 and CDR2 sequences are SNHLY and FYNNEI. CDR3 length equals 14 residues.

Concerning this clonotype itself: A much larger clone lies one base from this, so it may be a read error. The chain is built from TRBV6-1 and TRBJ1-1; weak D call: TRBD1 (6 bases). The CDR3 extends over 14 amino acids. V was shortened by 5 bases and J by 6 bases, with 16 bases between the two germline ends. CDR1 and CDR2 (germline): MNHNS, SASEGT. The CDR3 DNA follows: TGTGCCAGCAGTCCTACAGGGATCGTGTCTGAAGCTTTCTTT. Translating gives CASSPTGIVSEAFF.

J is TRBJ1-6 and V is TRBV3-1, with TRBD1 matching over 9 bases. The V gene end was trimmed by 5 bases and the J gene end by 7 bases; junction bases not matched to a gene: 9. Per germline, CDR1 LGHDT and CDR2 YNNKEL (reference sequence). This CDR3 is 16 amino acids long. This CDR3 reads CASSIQQGARNSPLHF. Here the CDR3 DNA reads TGTGCCAGCAGCATACAACAGGGGGCTCGGAATTCACCCCTCCACTTT.

The V call is TRBV29-1, the J call TRBJ1-2, with 12 nucleotides matching TRBD1. The CDR3 sequence is 15 residues long. Per the germline V gene, CDR1 is SQVTM and CDR2 is ANQGSEA. Trimming took 6 bases from V and 6 from J; bases not matched to a gene: 11. The CDR3 here is CSVRIRDRGPDGYTF. In nucleotides, the CDR3 is TGCAGCGTAAGAATCCGGGACAGGGGGCCGGATGGCTACACCTTC.

A note on this clonotype: It may be a read error: a sequence one base away is much more abundant. This chain connects TRBV7-2 to TRBJ1-1, with a tentative D call TRBD1 (6 bases). The CDR3 has 13 residues. Trimming pared 11 bases from V and 10 bases from J, leaving 23 bases between. Germline V CDR1 and CDR2: SGHTA, FQGNSA. The CDR3 nucleotides read TGTGCCGGCACCCCTCGGCCGGGGGCGGGAGCTTTCTTT. Translated, it gives CAGTPRPGAGAFF.

This clonotype was observed at least ten times. The rearrangement links TRBV20-1 to TRBJ1-1, with D unresolved. The V and J ends lost 1 base and 4 bases respectively, with 4 bases between them. Per germline, CDR1 DFQATT and CDR2 SNEGSKA (reference sequence). The CDR3 covers 11 residues. The CDR3 is CSARVSTEAFF. The DNA for the CDR3 is TGCAGTGCTAGAGTGAGCACTGAAGCTTTCTTT.

The chain joins TRBV29-1 to TRBJ1-5, with TRBD1 as a possible D gene (5 bases). This CDR3 contains 14 residues. Germline CDR1 and CDR2: SQVTM and ANQGSEA. V lost 4 bases and J lost 3, with 13 bases in between. CDR3 protein: CSVGGSRDNQPQHF. For the CDR3, the DNA is TGCAGCGTTGGGGGAAGCAGGGACAATCAGCCCCAGCATTTT.

Points on this clonotype: One base away lies a much larger clone, so this may be a sequencing read error. V gene TRBV7-9 combines with J gene TRBJ2-2; D remains ambiguous. Germline V lookup: CDR1 SEHNR, CDR2 FQNEAQ (reference sequence). Trimming removed 5 bases at V and 11 bases at J, with 12 bases between. This CDR3 region has 12 residues. The CDR3 coding sequence is TGTGCCAGCAGCCTTACGGCACCTGAGCTGTTTTTT. Protein: CASSLTAPELFF.

This clonotype was seen at least ten times. DNA of the CDR3: TGTGCCAGCAGCCAAGGACAGGGGATCTACCAGCCCCAGCATTTT. Its protein is CASSQGQGIYQPQHF. The V gene is TRBV3-1, the J gene TRBJ1-5; 8 nucleotides line up with TRBD1. Germline CDR1 LGHDT, CDR2 YNNKEL (reference sequence). V shed 1 base, J shed 7 bases, and the junction held 6 bases outside the gene matches. The CDR3 consists of 15 residues.

At least ten counts were recorded for this clonotype. V and J are TRBV6-5 and TRBJ2-7, with no clear D. Trimming left V 1 base short and J 4 bases short, with 11 bases between. The germline V gene has CDR1 MNHEY and CDR2 SVGAGI. This CDR3 has 14 amino acids. In DNA, the CDR3 is TGTGCCAGCAGTTACTTTTTGAGTTTGTACGAGCAGTACTTC. It specifies CASSYFLSLYEQYF.

In regard to this clonotype: This may be a read error: a much more frequent sequence differs by one nucleotide. The V and J genes are TRBV7-2 and TRBJ2-5, with D possibly TRBD2 on 5 matching bases. The CDR3 length is 13 residues. Germline-derived CDR1 and CDR2 are SGHTA and FQGNSA. Here the CDR3 DNA reads TGTGCCAGCAGCAGAGCGGAGGAGGAGACCCGGTACTTC. This translates into CASSRAEEETRYF.

The chain has TRBV6-2 or TRBV6-3 and TRBJ2-1, with 11 bases identical to TRBD2. The CDR3 contains 23 residues. Germline V lookup: CDR1 MNHEY, CDR2 SVGEGT. V lost 2 bases to trimming and J lost 2 bases; unmatched junction nucleotides: 23. The CDR3 nucleotides are TGTGCCAGCAGTTACAGGGGACCCGGGGTGGGCTTGGTTAGCGGGAGGGCCTACAATGAGCAGTTCTTC. It codes for CASSYRGPGVGLVSGRAYNEQFF.

This clonotype was seen a handful of times. The chain couples TRBV19 to TRBJ1-1, with D possibly TRBD1 on 6 matching bases. With 3 bases removed from V and 8 bases from J, the gap between germline ends came to 19 bases. The CDR3 sequence is 15 residues long. CDR1 is LNHDA, CDR2 SQIVND, per germline (reference sequence). Here the CDR3 DNA reads TGTGCCAGTAGTATCAGCTACAGGGTGGACGGCGAAGCTTTCTTT. Translated: CASSISYRVDGEAFF.

CDR3 in amino acids: CASSYPGTSGSLDTQYF. The DNA of the CDR3 is TGTGCCAGCAGCTATCCCGGGACTAGCGGGAGCCTAGATACGCAGTATTTT. The V gene is TRBV13, the J gene TRBJ2-3; 14 nucleotides line up with TRBD2. Germline CDR1 and CDR2: PRHDT and FYEKMQ (reference sequence). V trimming: 4 bases; J trimming: 5 bases; junction bases outside the gene matches: 8. The CDR3 runs 17 residues.

This clonotype was counted a few times. The chain combines TRBV7-2 with TRBJ1-1, with D uncertain. In germline, CDR1 is SGHTA, CDR2 FQGNSA. Trimming shortened V by 5 bases and J by 4 bases, and 8 bases separated the two germline ends. The CDR3 extends over 12 amino acids. CDR3: CASSPGCTEAFF. The CDR3 DNA sequence: TGTGCCAGCAGCCCTGGATGCACTGAAGCTTTCTTT.

The CDR3 nucleotides read TGCGCCAGCAGCCTCACAGGGACCGCTAACTATGGCTACACCTTC. Translated, it gives CASSLTGTANYGYTF. This chain connects TRBV4-1 to TRBJ1-2, with D possibly being TRBD1 (6 bases). Trimming left V 4 bases short and J 0 bases short, with 12 bases between. This CDR3 region has 15 residues. The V gene's germline CDR1 is MGHRA and CDR2 YSYEKL.

The chain has TRBV29-1 and TRBJ1-2, with a possible D match to TRBD1 (6 bases). The V gene's germline CDR1 is SQVTM and CDR2 ANQGSEA. The CDR3 sequence is 12 residues long. Trimming stripped 3 bases from V and 5 bases from J, with 10 bases between. CDR3 protein: CSVDQGPYGYTF. In nucleotides, the CDR3 is TGCAGCGTTGATCAGGGGCCATATGGCTACACCTTC.

This clonotype was counted between two and nine times. The chain joins TRBV15 to TRBJ2-7, with D unresolved. With 8 bases removed from V and 3 bases from J, the gap between germline ends came to 17 bases. The CDR3 covers 14 residues. Germline CDR1 is LNHNV and CDR2 is YYDKDF (reference sequence). DNA of the CDR3: TGTGCCACCGGTTCCTGGGAAACCCGCTACGAGCAGTACTTC. It encodes CATGSWETRYEQYF.

CDR3 in amino acids: CASNMGGETQYF. CDR3 bases: TGCGCCAGCAATATGGGAGGGGAGACCCAGTACTTC. The rearrangement uses TRBV5-1 and TRBJ2-5; 7 positions agree with TRBD2. The germline gives CDR1 SGHRS, CDR2 YFSETQ. The CDR3 runs to 12 residues. V shed 6 bases and J 5 bases; nucleotides not matched to a gene: 4.

In its sample, this clonotype was seen a few times. V is TRBV7-6 and J is TRBJ2-7; D possibly corresponds to TRBD1 (6 bases). The V gene lost 6 bases and the J gene lost 5 bases, with 17 bases spanning the gap. Germline V gene sequence: CDR1 SGHVS, CDR2 FNYEAQ. This CDR3 is built from 14 residues. The CDR3 DNA reads TGTGCCAGCAGAACTACAGGGAGTTCCCACGAGCAGTACTTC. It yields the protein CASRTTGSSHEQYF.

This clonotype was observed a few times. V gene TRBV6-2 or TRBV6-3 combines with J gene TRBJ1-2; D remains ambiguous. V was clipped by 11 bases and J by 4 bases, with 20 bases between them. Germline CDR1 MNHEY, CDR2 SVGEGT. The CDR3 contains 14 residues. Here the CDR3 reads CALDTRGDFYGYTF. CDR3 DNA sequence: TGTGCCCTTGATACGCGCGGAGACTTCTATGGCTACACCTTC.

This clonotype occurred many times. The rearrangement joins TRBV6-1 to TRBJ1-2; maybe TRBD1 (5 bases). The CDR3 is 13 residues long. Per germline, CDR1 MNHNS and CDR2 SASEGT. The V and J ends lost 7 bases and 1 base respectively, with 10 bases between them. This CDR3 is CASKRGVNYGYTF. The DNA of the CDR3 is TGTGCCAGCAAGCGGGGGGTTAACTATGGCTACACCTTC.